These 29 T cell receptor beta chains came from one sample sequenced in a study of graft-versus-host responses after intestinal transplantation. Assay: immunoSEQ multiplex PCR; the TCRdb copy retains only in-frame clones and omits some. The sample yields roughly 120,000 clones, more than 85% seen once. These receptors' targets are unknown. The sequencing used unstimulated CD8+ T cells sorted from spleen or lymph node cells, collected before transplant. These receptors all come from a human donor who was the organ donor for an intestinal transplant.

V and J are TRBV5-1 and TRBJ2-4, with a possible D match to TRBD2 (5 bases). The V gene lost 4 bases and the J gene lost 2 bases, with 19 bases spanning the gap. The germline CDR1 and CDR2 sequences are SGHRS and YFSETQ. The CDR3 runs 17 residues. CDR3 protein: CASSPPTSLASKNIQYF. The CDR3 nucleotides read TGCGCCAGCAGCCCACCGACCTCTTTAGCGTCCAAAAACATTCAGTACTTC.

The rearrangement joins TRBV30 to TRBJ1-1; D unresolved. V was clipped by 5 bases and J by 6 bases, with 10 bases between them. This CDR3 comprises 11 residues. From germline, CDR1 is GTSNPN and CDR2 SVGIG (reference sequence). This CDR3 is CAWDEGAEAFF. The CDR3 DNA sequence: TGTGCCTGGGACGAGGGTGCTGAAGCTTTCTTT.

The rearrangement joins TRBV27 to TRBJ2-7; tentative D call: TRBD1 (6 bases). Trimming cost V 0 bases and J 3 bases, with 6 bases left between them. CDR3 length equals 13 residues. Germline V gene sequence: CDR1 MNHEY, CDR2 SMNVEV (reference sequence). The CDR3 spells CASSLSTGYEQYF. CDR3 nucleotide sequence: TGTGCCAGCAGTTTATCGACAGGCTACGAGCAGTACTTC.

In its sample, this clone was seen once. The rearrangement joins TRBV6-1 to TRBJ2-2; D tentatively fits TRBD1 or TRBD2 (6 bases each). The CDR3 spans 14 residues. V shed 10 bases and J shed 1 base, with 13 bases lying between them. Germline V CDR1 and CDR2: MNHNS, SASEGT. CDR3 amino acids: CAITRGRNTGELFF. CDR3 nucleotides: TGTGCCATCACCCGGGGGCGGAACACCGGGGAGCTGTTTTTT.

The CDR3 protein is CASSVTSGGTGELFF. Written as DNA, the CDR3 is TGTGCCAGCAGTGTAACTAGCGGGGGCACCGGGGAGCTGTTTTTT. V is TRBV6-4 and J is TRBJ2-2; 11 bases agree with TRBD2. This CDR3 is 15 amino acids long. V gave up 4 bases and J gave up 4 bases; unmatched junction bases: 2. Germline lookup yields CDR1 MRHNA and CDR2 SNTAGT.

In DNA, the CDR3 is TGCGCCAGCAGCCAAGAATGGGCGGAGTCCTACGAGCAGTACTTC. Encoded protein: CASSQEWAESYEQYF. The V and J genes are TRBV4-1 and TRBJ2-7; D gene uncertain. The CDR3 is 15 residues long. CDR1 and CDR2 from the germline V gene are MGHRA and YSYEKL. Trimming removed 0 bases from V and 1 base from J, with 10 bases in between.

The CDR3 sequence: CASSSPGQPQHF. CDR3 DNA sequence: TGTGCCAGCTCTAGTCCTGGTCAGCCCCAGCATTTT. This chain connects TRBV27 to TRBJ1-5; D remains ambiguous. Germline CDR1 MNHEY, CDR2 SMNVEV (reference sequence). The ends were cut back, 8 bases at V and 6 bases at J, with 11 bases in the middle. The CDR3 has 12 amino acids.

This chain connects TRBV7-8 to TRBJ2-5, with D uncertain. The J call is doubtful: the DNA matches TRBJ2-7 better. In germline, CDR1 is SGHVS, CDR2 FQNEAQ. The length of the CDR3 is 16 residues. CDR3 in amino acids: CASSPISGGPSYEQYF. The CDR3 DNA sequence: TGTGCCAGCAGCCCCATTTCAGGTGGGCCCTCCTACGAGCAGTACTTC.

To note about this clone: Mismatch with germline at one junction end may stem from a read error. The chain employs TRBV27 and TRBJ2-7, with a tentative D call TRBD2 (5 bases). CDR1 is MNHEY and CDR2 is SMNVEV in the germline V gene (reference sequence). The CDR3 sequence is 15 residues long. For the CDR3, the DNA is TGTGCCAGCAGTCTATCCGGCGGGTACGGCTACGAGCAGTACTTC. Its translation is CASSLSGGYGYEQYF.

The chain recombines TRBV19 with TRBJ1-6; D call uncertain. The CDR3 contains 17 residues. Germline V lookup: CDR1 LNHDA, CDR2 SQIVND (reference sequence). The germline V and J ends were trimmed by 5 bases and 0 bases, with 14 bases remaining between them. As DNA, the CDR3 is TGTGCCAGTAGTTCCCCTCTGACCCTCTCCTATAATTCACCCCTCCACTTT. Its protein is CASSSPLTLSYNSPLHF.

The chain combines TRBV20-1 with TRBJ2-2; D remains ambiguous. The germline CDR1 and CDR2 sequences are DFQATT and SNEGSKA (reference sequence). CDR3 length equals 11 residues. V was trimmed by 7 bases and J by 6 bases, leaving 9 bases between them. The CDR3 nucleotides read TGCAGTGTTTGGGCCGCCGGGGAGCTGTTTTTT. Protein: CSVWAAGELFF.

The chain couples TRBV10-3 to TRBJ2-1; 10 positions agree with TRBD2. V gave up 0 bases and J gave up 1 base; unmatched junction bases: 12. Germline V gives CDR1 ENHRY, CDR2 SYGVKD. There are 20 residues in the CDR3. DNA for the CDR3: TGTGCCATCAGTGAGTCGATGGTAAGCGGGAGGGCCTTTTCCTACAATGAGCAGTTCTTC. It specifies CAISESMVSGRAFSYNEQFF.

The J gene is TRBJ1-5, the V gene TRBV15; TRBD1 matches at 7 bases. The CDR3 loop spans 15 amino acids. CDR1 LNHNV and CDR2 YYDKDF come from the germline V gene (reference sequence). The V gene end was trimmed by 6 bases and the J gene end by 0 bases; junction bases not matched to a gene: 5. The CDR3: CATSPDRHSNQPQHF. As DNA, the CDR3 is TGTGCCACCAGTCCGGACAGGCATAGCAATCAGCCCCAGCATTTT. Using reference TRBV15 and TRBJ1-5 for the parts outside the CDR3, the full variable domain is DAMVIQNPRYQVTQFGKPVTLSCSQTLNHNVMYWYQQKSSQAPKLLFHYYDKDFNNEADTPDNFQSRRPNTSFCFLDIRSPGLGDTAMYLCATSPDRHSNQPQHFGDGTRLSIL.

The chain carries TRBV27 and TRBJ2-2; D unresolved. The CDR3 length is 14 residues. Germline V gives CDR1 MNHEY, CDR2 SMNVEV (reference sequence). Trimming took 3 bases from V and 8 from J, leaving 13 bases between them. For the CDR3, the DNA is TGTGCCAGCAGTTTGGGTCCGTTCTATGGGGAGCTGTTTTTT. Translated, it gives CASSLGPFYGELFF.

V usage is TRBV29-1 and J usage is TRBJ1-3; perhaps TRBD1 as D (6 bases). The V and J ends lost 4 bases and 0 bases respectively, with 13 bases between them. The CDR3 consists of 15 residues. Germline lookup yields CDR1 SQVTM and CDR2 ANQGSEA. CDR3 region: CSVAQGMSSGNTIYF. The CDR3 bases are TGCAGCGTTGCCCAGGGGATGAGCTCTGGAAACACCATATATTTT.

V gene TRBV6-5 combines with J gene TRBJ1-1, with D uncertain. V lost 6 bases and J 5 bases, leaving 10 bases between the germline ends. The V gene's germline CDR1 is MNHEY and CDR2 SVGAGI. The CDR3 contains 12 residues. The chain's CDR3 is CASSAGRTEAFF. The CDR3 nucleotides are TGTGCCAGCAGCGCCGGACGGACTGAAGCTTTCTTT.

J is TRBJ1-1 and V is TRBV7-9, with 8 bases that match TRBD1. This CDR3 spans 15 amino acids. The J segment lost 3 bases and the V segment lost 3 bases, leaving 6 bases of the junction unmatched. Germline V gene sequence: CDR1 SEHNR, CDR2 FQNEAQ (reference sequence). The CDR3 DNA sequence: TGTGCCAGCAGCTTGGGCAGGGGGCTTGACACTGAAGCTTTCTTT. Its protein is CASSLGRGLDTEAFF.

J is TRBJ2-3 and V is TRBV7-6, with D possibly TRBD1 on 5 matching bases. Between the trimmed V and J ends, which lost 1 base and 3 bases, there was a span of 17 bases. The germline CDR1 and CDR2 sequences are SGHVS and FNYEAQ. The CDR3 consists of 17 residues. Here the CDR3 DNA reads TGTGCCAGCAGCTTAGTATGGGGCCCAGTGGGTACAGATACGCAGTATTTT. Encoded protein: CASSLVWGPVGTDTQYF.

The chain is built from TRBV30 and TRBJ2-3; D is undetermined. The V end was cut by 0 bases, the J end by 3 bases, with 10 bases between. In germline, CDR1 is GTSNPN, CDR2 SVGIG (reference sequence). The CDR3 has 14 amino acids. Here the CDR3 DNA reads TGTGCCTGGAGTGTCGGCCTAGGTACAGATACGCAGTATTTT. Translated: CAWSVGLGTDTQYF.

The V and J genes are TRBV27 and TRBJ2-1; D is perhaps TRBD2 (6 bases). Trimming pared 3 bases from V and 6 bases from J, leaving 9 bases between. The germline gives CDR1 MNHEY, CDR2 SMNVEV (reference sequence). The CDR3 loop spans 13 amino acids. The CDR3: CASSLVAVNEQFF. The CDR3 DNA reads TGTGCCAGCAGTTTGGTAGCGGTCAATGAGCAGTTCTTC.

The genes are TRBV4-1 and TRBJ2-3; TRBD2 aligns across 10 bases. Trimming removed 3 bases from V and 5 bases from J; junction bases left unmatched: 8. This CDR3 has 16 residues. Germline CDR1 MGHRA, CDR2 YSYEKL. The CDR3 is CASSHSGLAVEDTQYF. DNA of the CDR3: TGCGCCAGCAGCCATAGTGGACTAGCGGTGGAAGATACGCAGTATTTT.

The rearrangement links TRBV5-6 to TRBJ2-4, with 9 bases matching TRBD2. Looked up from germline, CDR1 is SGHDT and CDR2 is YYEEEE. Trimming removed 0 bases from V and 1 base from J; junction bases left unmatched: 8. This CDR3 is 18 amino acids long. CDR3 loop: CASSLAASGMPAKNIQYF. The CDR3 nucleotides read TGTGCCAGCAGCTTGGCGGCTAGCGGGATGCCCGCCAAAAACATTCAGTACTTC.

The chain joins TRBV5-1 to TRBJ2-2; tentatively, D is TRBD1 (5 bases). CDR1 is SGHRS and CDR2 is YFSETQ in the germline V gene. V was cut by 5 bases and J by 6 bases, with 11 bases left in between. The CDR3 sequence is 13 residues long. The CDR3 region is CASRRGMAGELFF. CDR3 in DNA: TGCGCCAGCAGAAGGGGCATGGCCGGGGAGCTGTTTTTT.

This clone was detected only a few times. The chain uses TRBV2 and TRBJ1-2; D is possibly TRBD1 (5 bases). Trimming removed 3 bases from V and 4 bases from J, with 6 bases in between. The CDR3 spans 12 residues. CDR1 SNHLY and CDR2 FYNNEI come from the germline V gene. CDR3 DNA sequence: TGTGCCAGCAGTGATGGGACCTATGGCTACACCTTC. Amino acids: CASSDGTYGYTF.

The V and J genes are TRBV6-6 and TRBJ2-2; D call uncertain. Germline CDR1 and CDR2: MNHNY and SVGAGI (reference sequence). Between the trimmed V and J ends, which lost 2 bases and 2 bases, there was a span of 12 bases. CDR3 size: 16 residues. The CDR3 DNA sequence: TGTGCCAGCAGTTACACATATCTGGGAAACACCGGGGAGCTGTTTTTT. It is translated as CASSYTYLGNTGELFF.

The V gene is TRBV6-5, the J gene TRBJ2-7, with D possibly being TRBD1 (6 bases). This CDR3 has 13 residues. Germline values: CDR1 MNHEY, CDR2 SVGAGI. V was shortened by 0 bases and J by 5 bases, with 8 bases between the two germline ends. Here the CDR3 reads CASSYSGAHEQYF. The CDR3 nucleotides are TGTGCCAGCAGTTACTCGGGGGCCCACGAGCAGTACTTC.

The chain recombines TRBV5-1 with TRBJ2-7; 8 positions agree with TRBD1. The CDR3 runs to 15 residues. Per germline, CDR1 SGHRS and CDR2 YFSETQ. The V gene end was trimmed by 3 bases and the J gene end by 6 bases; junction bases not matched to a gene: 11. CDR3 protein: CASSWGAGGTSEQYF. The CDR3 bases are TGCGCCAGCAGCTGGGGGGCAGGGGGCACATCCGAGCAGTACTTC.

The CDR3 DNA sequence: TGTGCCAGTAGTATTGGCAGATCGGGACGAAACACTGAAGCTTTCTTT. The encoded protein is CASSIGRSGRNTEAFF. The V call is TRBV19, the J call TRBJ1-1, with D possibly being TRBD1 (5 bases). The CDR3 contains 16 residues. Germline CDR1 reads LNHDA; CDR2 reads SQIVND (reference sequence). V lost 3 bases to trimming and J lost 2 bases, with 16 bases between them.

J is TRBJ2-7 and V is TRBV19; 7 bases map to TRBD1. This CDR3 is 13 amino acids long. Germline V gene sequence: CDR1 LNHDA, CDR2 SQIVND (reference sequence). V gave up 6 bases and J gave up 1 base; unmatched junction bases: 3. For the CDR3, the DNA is TGTGCCAGTAGCCCGGACAGGTCCTACGAGCAGTACTTC. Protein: CASSPDRSYEQYF.